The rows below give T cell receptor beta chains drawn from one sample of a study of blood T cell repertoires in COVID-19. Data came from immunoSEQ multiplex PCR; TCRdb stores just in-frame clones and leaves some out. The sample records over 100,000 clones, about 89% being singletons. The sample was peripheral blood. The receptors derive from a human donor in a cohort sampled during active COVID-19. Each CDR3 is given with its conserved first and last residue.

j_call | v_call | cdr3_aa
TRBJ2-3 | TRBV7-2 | CASSPQLTTSGRGTDTQYF
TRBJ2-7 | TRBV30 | CAWSRQANEQYF
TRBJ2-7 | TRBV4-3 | CASSRDRQYEQYF
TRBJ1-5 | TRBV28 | CASSRSGTVLGLNQPQHF
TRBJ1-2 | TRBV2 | CASSAGRTGDYGYTF
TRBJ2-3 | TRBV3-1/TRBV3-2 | CASSTGSARTDTQYF
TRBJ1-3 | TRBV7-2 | CASSLQQGVGNTIYF
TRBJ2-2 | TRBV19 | CASSSLAGVLGTGELFF
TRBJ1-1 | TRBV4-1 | CASSLFLGQFSLGTEAFF
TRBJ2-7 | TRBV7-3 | CASSLTRQSERFF
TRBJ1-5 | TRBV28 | CASSPGQGGNQPQHF
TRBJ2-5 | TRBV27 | CASSRQGGETQYF
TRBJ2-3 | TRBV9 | CASSNLAGITDTQYF
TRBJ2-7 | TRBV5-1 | CASSLGKLQVPYEQYF
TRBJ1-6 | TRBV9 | CASSPGTGGSYNSPLHF
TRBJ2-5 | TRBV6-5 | CASRHRGEETQYF
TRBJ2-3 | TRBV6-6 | CASSTTQGLADTQYF
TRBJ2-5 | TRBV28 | CASGSRAQYQETQYF
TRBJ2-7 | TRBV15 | CATSRDRMAGSLGQYF
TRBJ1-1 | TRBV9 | CASERQPMNTEAFF
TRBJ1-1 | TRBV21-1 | CASSGHERTQGTNTEAFF
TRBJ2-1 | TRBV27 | CASSSGLAGVNEQFF
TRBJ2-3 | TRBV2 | CASRELSGVVDTQYF
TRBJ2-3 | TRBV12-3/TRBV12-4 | CASRGTSSYTQYF
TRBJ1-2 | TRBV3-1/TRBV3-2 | CASSRGVREGYGYTF
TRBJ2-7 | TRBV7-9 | CASSLGGPSSYEQYF
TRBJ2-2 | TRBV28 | CASSLWAGNTGELFF
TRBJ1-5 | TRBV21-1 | CASSGRDRGMMSNQPQHF
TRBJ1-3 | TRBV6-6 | CASSYYTSARGNTIYF
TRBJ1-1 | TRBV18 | CASSPRGMNTEAFF
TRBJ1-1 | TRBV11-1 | CASSLAQGRTEAFF
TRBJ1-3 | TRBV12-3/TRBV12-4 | CASRQSSGNTIYF
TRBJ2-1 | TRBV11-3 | CASSRRTSGNEQFF
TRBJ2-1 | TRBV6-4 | CASSDSSGGANEQFF
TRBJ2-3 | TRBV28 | CASSIPRRDRGKDTQYF